This T cell receptor beta chain is drawn from a study of blood T cells in healthy people across ages. Regarding the study as a whole: Strong correlation existed between TCR beta diversity and naive T cell percentage.

Together with a sample-barcoded 5' primer, a J-beta primer mix was included in a second PCR lasting roughly 6 to 12 cycles. Via MiXCR, TCRdb re-called the 5' RACE reads, giving one row per CDR3 protein. This sample carries approximately 770,000 distinct CDR3 sequences, 55% to 75% of them seen once, and the ten largest clones take around 20%. Trimming cost V 4 bases and J 3 bases; bases outside gene matches: 11. The germline V gene has CDR1 MNHEY and CDR2 SVGAGI. This CDR3 spans 17 amino acids. In regard to this clonotype: No antigen is known for it.

This TCR derives from a man younger than 45 in good health. The sequencing sample was made of blood. The rearrangement uses TRBV6-5 and TRBJ1-1, with 10 bases that match TRBD1. The CDR3: CASSSAAGTGDYTEAFF. DNA for the CDR3: TGTGCCAGCAGTTCAGCCGCGGGGACAGGGGATTACACTGAAGCTTTCTTT.